The T cell receptor (beta chain) under discussion was sequenced for a study of blood T cell repertoires in COVID-19. Whole-study context: Acute and convalescent COVID-19 samples came from the United States, Italy and Spain.

Clones were read by immunoSEQ multiplex PCR, and TCRdb kept only the in-frame ones, dropping some. Among about 160,000 clones listed, approximately 90% were seen once. There are 14 residues in the CDR3. Trimming removed 3 bases from V and 1 base from J; junction bases left unmatched: 3. Germline CDR1 SGDLS, CDR2 YYNGEE. Membership in each cohort depended on participant-reported clinical history. The TCR sequence derives from a woman in her thirties or forties who had been exposed to COVID-19. The sample consisted of PBMCs or T cells enriched from blood (not recorded which). The rearrangement uses TRBV9 and TRBJ1-1; 7 bases are a match to TRBD1. This chain's CDR3 is CASSGGQTNTEAFF. In nucleotides, the CDR3 is TGTGCCAGCAGCGGGGGACAGACGAACACTGAAGCTTTCTTT.